This TCR beta chain was observed in a study of T cell repertoires in aging, cancer and after chemotherapy. Across the study: The full dataset contained several million TCR reads.

By sample fraction, this clonotype is medium-sized. Its antigen is still unknown. Study conclusions and caveats: Healthy donors lost TCR diversity with age mainly through richness, cancer patients through richness and evenness. Median generation probability rose over the chemotherapy interval in each cancer cohort, suggesting rebound thymic output.

Multiplex touch-down PCR with TRB-A/B primers amplified rearranged V-D-J TRB sequences. TCRdb itself ran the multiplex PCR reads through MiXCR, one entry per CDR3 protein. The sample has some 3,100 distinct CDR3 sequences, 28% seen once; the top ten hold about 8.9%. Peripheral blood genomic DNA, not sorted cells or RNA, was the template. The CDR3 spans 12 residues. Trimming stripped 11 bases from V and 2 bases from J, with 12 bases between. Germline V CDR1 and CDR2: LNHDA, SQIVND (reference sequence). This chain connects TRBV19 to TRBJ1-1, with unresolved D. Input material: blood. The sequence came from a human donor with a solid tumor. CDR3: CAVLRDNTEAFF. The DNA for the CDR3 is TGTGCCGTTTTGCGGGATAACACTGAAGCTTTCTTT. Combining the CDR3 with reference TRBV19 and TRBJ1-1 gives the whole variable domain DGGITQSPKYLFRKEGQNVTLSCEQNLNHDAMYWYRQDPGQGLRLIYYSQIVNDFQKGDIAEGYSVSREKKESFPLTVTSAQKNPTAFYLCAVLRDNTEAFFGQGTRLTVV.